The clone carrying this T cell receptor beta chain has a count of ten or more. The source of the sample is a study of identical twins. TCRdb itself ran the 5' RACE reads through MiXCR, one entry per CDR3 protein. This sample yields hundreds of thousands of distinct CDR3 sequences, of which 8.5% to 9.5% are seen a single time; 0.8% to 1% belongs to the top ten. In germline, CDR1 is SGHKS, CDR2 YYEKEE (reference sequence). The CDR3 loop spans 14 amino acids. V shed 0 bases, J shed 7 bases, and the junction held 1 base outside the gene matches. The data also belong to a second study, concerning yellow fever vaccine responses in identical twins.

This TCR was sampled from a woman under 30 in good health. The sequencing input was PBMCs. This chain connects TRBV5-5 to TRBJ1-2; 12 nucleotides line up with TRBD1. CDR3 sequence: CASSLGDRGLGYTF. The DNA for the CDR3 is TGTGCCAGCAGCTTGGGGGACAGGGGGCTTGGCTACACCTTC.